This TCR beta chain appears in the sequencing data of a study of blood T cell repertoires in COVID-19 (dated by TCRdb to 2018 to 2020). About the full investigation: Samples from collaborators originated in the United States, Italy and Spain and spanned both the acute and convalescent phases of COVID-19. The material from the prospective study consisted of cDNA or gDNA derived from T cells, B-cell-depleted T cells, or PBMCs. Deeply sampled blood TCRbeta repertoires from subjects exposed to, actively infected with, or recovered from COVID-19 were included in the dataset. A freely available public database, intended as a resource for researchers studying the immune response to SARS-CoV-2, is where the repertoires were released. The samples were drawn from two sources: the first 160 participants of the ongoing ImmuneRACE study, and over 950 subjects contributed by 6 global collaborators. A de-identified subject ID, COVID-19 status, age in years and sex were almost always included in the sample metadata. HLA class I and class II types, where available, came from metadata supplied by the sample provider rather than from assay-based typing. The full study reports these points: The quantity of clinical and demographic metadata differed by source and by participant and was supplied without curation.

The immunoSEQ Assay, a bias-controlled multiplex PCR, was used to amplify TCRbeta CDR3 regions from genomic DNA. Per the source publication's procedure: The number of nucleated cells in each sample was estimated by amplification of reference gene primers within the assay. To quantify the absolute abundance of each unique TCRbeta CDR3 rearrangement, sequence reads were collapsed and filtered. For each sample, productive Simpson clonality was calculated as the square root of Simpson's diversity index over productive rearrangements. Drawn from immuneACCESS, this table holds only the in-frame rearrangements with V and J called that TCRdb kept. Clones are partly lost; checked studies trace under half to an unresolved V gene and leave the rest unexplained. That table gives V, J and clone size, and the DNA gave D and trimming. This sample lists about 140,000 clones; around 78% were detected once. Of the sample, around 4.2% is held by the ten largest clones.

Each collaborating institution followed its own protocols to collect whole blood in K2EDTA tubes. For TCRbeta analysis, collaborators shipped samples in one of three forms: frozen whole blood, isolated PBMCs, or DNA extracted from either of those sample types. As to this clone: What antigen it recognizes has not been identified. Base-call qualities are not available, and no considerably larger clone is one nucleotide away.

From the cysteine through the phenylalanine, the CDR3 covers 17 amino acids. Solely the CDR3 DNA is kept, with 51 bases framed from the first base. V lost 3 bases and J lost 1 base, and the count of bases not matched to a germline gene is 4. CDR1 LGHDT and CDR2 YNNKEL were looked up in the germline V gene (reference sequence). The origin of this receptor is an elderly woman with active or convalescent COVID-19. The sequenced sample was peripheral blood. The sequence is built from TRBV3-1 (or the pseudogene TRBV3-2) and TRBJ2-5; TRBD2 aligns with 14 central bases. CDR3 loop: CASSQTSGGAPQETQYF. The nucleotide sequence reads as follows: TGTGCCAGCAGCCAGACTAGCGGGGGGGCGCCCCAAGAGACCCAGTACTTC.